This entry concerns a single T cell receptor (beta chain). Its antigen is not known. The sample comes from a study of T cell responses to AZD1222 COVID-19 vaccine. Study summary: Second-dose recipients at about 4 or about 12 weeks were treated as one pooled group. Regarding the study as a whole: Spike-specific TCR breadth and depth rose after two AZD1222 doses. Without day 14 samples, only post-peak T cell repertoires were studied. Vaccine-related CD4 TCRs covered spike, predominating at 160-218 and 743-854.

V shed 6 bases and J shed 6 bases, with 15 bases lying between them. The CDR3 extends over 13 amino acids. From germline, CDR1 is SGHTA and CDR2 FQGNSA. Method: immunoSEQ multiplex PCR; TCRdb's copy keeps in-frame clones and lacks some. The table lists 100,000 to 150,000 clones, around 87% of them singletons. Here the sequenced sample was peripheral blood, taken on day 0 of AZD1222 vaccination. The V gene is TRBV7-2, the J gene TRBJ2-7; a possible D gene is TRBD1 (5 bases). The receptor comes from an adult in good health. The CDR3 DNA follows: TGTGCCAGCAGTCCAAACAGGCAGCGCGAGCAGTACTTC. This encodes CASSPNRQREQYF.